This TCR beta chain was sequenced for a study of blood T cell repertoires in COVID-19 (dated by TCRdb to 2020 to 2021). For the wider study: Collaborator samples came from the United States, Italy and Spain and covered acute and convalescent phases of COVID-19. The sample metadata nearly always contained a de-identified subject ID, COVID-19 status, age in years and sex. Samples came from the ongoing ImmuneRACE study (first 160 participants) plus 1,254 subjects from 6 global collaborators. Subjects who had been exposed to COVID-19, were actively infected with it, or had recovered from it provided the deeply sampled blood TCRbeta repertoires that made up the dataset. The repertoires were made available in a free public database intended to serve as a resource for research on the immune response to SARS-CoV-2. Where available, HLA class I and class II types were obtained from metadata supplied by the sample provider rather than from assay-based typing. The material from the prospective study consisted of cDNA or gDNA derived from T cells, B-cell-depleted T cells, or PBMCs.

This clone has only a few counts. The clone's antigen remains unknown. No quality values exist for individual bases; no much larger clone is one base distant. The paper as a whole reports these results and caveats: The quantity of clinical and demographic metadata differed by source and by participant and was supplied without curation.

The CDR3, cysteine through phenylalanine, is 14 amino acids long. The sequence is cut down to CDR3 DNA, 42 bases in frame from base 1. Clipping removes 3 bases from V and 4 bases from J, with 2 as the unmatched junction base count. CDR1 and CDR2 are read off the germline V gene (reference sequence) as DFQATT and SNEGSKA. The immunoSEQ Assay, a bias-controlled multiplex PCR, was used to amplify TCRbeta CDR3 regions from genomic DNA. Under the source paper's analysis protocol: The number of nucleated cells in each sample was estimated by amplification of reference gene primers within the assay. To quantify the absolute abundance of each unique TCRbeta CDR3 rearrangement, sequence reads were collapsed and filtered. Productive Simpson clonality was computed per sample as the square root of Simpson's diversity index over productive rearrangements. TCRdb carries this immuneACCESS record with in-frame sequences only. Its versions omit some clonotypes, under half of them owing to an unresolved V gene in the studies checked, with the rest unexplained. The D gene and trimming were derived from the DNA, and the V and J assignments and clone size from that table. This sample gives about 210,000 clones in total; around 81% of them show up just once. The biggest ten clones account for 8% to 9% of the sample.

Participants in the prospective study were aged roughly 18 to 100 years, lived in some 24 United States geographic areas, and enrolled through a virtual design. In the prospective study, cohorts were assigned on the basis of participant-reported clinical history obtained from a screening survey and a study questionnaire. In the prospective study, whole blood, serum and a nasopharyngeal or oropharyngeal swab were collected from each participant by mobile phlebotomists. Participants in the prospective study had the option to provide additional blood draws and questionnaires over a roughly 2-month period. Prospective study blood samples were shipped either frozen or at room temperature before DNA extraction.

The source is a woman in her forties or fifties with acute COVID-19. Sequencing was done on a sample of PBMCs or T cells enriched from blood (not recorded which). Recombination joined TRBV20-1 with TRBJ2-1; the central 11 bases match TRBD2. The sequence in DNA is TGCAGTGCTAGTCTAGCGGGAGGATACAATGAGCAGTTCTTC. It translates as CSASLAGGYNEQFF.